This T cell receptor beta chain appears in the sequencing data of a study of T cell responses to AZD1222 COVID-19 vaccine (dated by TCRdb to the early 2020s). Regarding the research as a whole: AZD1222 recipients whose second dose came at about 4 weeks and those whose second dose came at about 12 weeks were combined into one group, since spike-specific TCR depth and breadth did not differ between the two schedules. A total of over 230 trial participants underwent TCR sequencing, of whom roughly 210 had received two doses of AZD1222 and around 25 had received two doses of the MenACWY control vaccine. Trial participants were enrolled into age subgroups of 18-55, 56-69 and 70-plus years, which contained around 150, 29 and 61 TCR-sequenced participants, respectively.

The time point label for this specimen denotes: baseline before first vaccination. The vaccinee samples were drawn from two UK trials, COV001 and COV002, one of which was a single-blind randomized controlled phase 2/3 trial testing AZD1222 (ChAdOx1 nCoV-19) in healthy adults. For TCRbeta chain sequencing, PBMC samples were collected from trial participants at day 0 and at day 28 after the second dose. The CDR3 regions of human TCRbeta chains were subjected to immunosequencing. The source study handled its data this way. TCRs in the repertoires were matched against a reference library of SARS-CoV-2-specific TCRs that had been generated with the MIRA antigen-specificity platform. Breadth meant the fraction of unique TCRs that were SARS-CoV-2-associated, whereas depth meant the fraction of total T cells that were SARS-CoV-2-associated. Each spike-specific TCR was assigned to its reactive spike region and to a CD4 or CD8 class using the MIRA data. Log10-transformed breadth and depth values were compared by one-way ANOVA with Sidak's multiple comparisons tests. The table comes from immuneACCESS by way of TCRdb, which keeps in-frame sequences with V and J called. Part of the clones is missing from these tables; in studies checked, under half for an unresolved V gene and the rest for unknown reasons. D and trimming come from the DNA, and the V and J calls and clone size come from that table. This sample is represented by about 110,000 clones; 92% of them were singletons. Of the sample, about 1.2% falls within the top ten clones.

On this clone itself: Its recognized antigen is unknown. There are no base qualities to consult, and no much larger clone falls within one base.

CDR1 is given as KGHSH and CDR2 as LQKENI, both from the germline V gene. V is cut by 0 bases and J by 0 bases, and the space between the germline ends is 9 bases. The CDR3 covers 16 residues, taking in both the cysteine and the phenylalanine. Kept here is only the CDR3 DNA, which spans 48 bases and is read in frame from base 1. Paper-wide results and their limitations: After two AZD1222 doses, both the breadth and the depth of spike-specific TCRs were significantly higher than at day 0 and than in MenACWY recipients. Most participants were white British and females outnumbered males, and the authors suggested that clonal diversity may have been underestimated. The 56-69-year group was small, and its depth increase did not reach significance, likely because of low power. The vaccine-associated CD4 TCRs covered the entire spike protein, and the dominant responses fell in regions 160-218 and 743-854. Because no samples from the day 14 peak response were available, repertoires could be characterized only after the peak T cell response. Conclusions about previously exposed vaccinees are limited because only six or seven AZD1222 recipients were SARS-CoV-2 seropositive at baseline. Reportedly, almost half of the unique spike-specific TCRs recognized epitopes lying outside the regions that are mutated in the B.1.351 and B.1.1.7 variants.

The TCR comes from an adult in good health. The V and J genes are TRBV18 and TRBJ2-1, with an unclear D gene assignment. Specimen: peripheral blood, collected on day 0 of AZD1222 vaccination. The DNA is TGTGCCAGCTCACCACCGAACTTCAACTCCTACAATGAGCAGTTCTTC. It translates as CASSPPNFNSYNEQFF.